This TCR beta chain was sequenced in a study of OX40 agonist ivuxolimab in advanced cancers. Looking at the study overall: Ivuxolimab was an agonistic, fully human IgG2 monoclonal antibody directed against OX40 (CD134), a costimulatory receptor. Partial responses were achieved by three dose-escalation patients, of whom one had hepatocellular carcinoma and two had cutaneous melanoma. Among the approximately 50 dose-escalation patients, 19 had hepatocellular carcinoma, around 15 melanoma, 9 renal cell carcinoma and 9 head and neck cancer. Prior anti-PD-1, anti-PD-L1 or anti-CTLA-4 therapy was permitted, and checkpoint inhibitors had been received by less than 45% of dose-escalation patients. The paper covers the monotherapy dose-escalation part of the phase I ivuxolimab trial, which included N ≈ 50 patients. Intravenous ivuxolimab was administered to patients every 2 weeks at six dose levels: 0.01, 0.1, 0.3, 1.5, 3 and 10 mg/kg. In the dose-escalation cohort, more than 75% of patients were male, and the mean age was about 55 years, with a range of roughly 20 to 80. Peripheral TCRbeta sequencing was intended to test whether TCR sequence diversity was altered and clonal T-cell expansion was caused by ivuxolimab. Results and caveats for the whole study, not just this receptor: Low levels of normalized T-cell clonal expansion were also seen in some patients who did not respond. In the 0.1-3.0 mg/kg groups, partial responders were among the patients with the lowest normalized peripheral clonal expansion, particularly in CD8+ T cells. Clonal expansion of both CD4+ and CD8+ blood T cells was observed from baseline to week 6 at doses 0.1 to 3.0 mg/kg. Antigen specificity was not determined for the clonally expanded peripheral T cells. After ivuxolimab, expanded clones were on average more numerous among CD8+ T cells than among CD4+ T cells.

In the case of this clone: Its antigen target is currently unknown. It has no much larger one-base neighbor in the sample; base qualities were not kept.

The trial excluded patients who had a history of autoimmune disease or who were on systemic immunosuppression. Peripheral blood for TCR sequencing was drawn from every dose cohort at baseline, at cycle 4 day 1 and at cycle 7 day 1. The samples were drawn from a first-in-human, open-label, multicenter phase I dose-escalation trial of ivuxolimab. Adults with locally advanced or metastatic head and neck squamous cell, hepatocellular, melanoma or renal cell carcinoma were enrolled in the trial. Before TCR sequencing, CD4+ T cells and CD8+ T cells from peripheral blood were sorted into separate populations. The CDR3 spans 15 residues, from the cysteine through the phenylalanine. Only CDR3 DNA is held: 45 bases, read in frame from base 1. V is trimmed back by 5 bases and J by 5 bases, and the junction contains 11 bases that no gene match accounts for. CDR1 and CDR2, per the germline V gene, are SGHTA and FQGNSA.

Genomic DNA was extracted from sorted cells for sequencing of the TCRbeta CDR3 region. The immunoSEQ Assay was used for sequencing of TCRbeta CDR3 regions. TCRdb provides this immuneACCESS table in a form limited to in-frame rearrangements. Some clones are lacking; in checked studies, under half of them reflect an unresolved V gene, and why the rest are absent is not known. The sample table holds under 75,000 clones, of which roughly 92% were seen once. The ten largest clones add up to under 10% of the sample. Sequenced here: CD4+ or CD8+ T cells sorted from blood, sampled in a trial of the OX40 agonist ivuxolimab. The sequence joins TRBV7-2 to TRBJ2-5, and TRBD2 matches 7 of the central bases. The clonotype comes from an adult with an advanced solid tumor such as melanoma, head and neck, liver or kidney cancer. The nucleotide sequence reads TGTGCCAGCAGCCGGGAAGCGGGGAGGTGGGAGACCCAGTACTTC. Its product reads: CASSREAGRWETQYF.